This T cell receptor beta chain comes out of a study of identifying expanded T cells in peripheral blood. Comment on this clone: No antigen is known for it.

Study findings and constraints: Two-week clone count variance significantly increased as total template count grew. Over around two and four weeks, about 15 and 18 clones changed, versus roughly 1.1 between replicates.

The protocol was immunoSEQ multiplex PCR, while the TCRdb copy is restricted to in-frame clones and leaves out a portion. The sample carries about 85,000 clones, approximately 90% recorded once. No infections or other immune events were documented during collection. The TCR comes from a person between 18 and 75 years old in good health. Input material: blood.

CDR3 in amino acids: CASSQQTGASTDTQYF. In DNA form, the CDR3 reads TGCGCCAGCAGCCAACAGACAGGGGCCAGCACAGATACGCAGTATTTT. V usage is TRBV4-3 and J usage is TRBJ2-3; 8 bases fit TRBD1. CDR1 LGHNA and CDR2 YSLEER come from the germline V gene. J gave up 0 bases and V 2 bases, and 4 bases lay outside the gene matches. The CDR3 contains 16 residues.